This is a list of T cell receptor beta chains from one sample in a study of blood T cell repertoires in COVID-19. Data came from immunoSEQ multiplex PCR; TCRdb stores just in-frame clones and leaves some out. In the table there are around 160,000 clones, roughly 80% of which are singletons. Sequencing was done on a sample of peripheral blood. The receptors here all came from a human donor with acute or convalescent COVID-19. The donor label of this sample is uncertain. Each CDR3 is given with its conserved first and last residue.

V gene: TRBV6-5
CDR3 protein: CASPWTWAFF

V gene: TRBV5-4
CDR3 protein: CASSLQGAGLGYTF

V gene: TRBV2
CDR3 protein: CARGGQNTGELFF

V gene: TRBV9
CDR3 protein: CASSVGSGDTFYGYTF

V gene: TRBV3-1/TRBV3-2
CDR3 protein: CASSDTGRVEKLFF

V gene: TRBV11-3
CDR3 protein: CASSPRGDPGGELFF

V gene: TRBV5-8
CDR3 protein: CASSLGQSAQPQHF

V gene: TRBV2
CDR3 protein: CASSGRPQGSYNSPLHF

V gene: TRBV13
CDR3 protein: CASSLSGYNQPQHF

V gene: TRBV7-6
CDR3 protein: CASSLQWTSGNEQFF

V gene: TRBV2
CDR3 protein: CASSEARRQGKNIQYF

V gene: TRBV2
CDR3 protein: CASSESGARAGNTIYF

V gene: TRBV19
CDR3 protein: CATGGTNEKLFF

V gene: TRBV5-4
CDR3 protein: CASSSDRNRGYTF

V gene: TRBV24-1
CDR3 protein: CATSEHPGGGAFF

V gene: TRBV7-2
CDR3 protein: CASSPGRPEQFF

V gene: TRBV29-1
CDR3 protein: CSARTGLRNEQYF

V gene: TRBV3-1/TRBV3-2
CDR3 protein: CASSQGPGGSSYNEQFF

V gene: TRBV12-3/TRBV12-4
CDR3 protein: CASSLTGGEPQHF

V gene: TRBV5-6
CDR3 protein: CASSLLSGGYNEQFF

V gene: TRBV15
CDR3 protein: CATSSLSGGAGDTQYF

V gene: TRBV11-3
CDR3 protein: CASSFKIGELFF

V gene: TRBV7-9
CDR3 protein: CASSFSWEGGGETQYF

V gene: TRBV27
CDR3 protein: CASSGQAGGTEAFF

V gene: TRBV5-6
CDR3 protein: CASSPDRGLTGELFF

V gene: TRBV11-2
CDR3 protein: CASRTGPYFNSPLHF

V gene: TRBV24-1
CDR3 protein: CATSDLGLARATGELFF

V gene: TRBV19
CDR3 protein: CASSRDQGAVYNEQFF

V gene: TRBV18
CDR3 protein: CASSPGQGEKLFF

V gene: TRBV7-9
CDR3 protein: CASSFFQGPQHF

V gene: TRBV6-5
CDR3 protein: CASSYYRNYGYTF

V gene: TRBV19
CDR3 protein: CASSPGQGRRLGTEAFF

V gene: TRBV5-1
CDR3 protein: CASSEQPGTGGSSGNTIYF

V gene: TRBV4-1
CDR3 protein: CASSHGQALRTDTQYF

V gene: TRBV27
CDR3 protein: CASSSWTGFYNEQFF

V gene: TRBV5-1
CDR3 protein: CASSLQGAGGYTF

V gene: TRBV6-5
CDR3 protein: CASSTGERRSTEAFF

V gene: TRBV24-1
CDR3 protein: CATSDPGQGNTGELFF

V gene: TRBV13
CDR3 protein: CASSAGQGNEKLFF

V gene: TRBV2
CDR3 protein: CASSREPGPSKNIQYF

V gene: TRBV24-1
CDR3 protein: CATSDPRQGHYGYTF

V gene: TRBV2
CDR3 protein: CASRDSQLNTEAFF

V gene: TRBV4-2
CDR3 protein: CASSPLAPAGQRGEQFF